The rows below give T cell receptor beta chains drawn from one sample of a study of T-cell memory formation after mild COVID-19. TCRdb re-called the 5' RACE reads through MiXCR, storing one row per CDR3 protein. Altogether 100,000 to 150,000 distinct CDR3 sequences are present, about 6% being singletons, with the ten largest covering 2% to 2.5%. Material: PBMCs or a T cell subset sorted from them (not recorded which). The receptors come from an adult woman who had mild COVID-19 (a few samples of this study predate the infection). Cell type and time point are not known. CDR3s include the opening cysteine and the closing phenylalanine or tryptophan. The D gene is left open where the match is weak. The size field is filled for only some rows; it gives once, few, many or a size class.

v_gene	len	d_gene	abundance	j_gene	CDR3aa	CDR3nt
TRBV9	15	TRBD1	many	TRBJ1-1	CASSERTGDNTEAFF	TGTGCCAGCAGCGAACGGACAGGCGACAACACTGAAGCTTTCTTT
TRBV29-1	15	TRBD1	many	TRBJ2-3	CSVLSGTGGLDTQYF	TGCAGCGTTCTATCCGGGACAGGGGGATTAGATACGCAGTATTTT
TRBV29-1	16	TRBD1	few	TRBJ2-7	CSVSFIQGQGSYEQYF	TGCAGCGTTTCCTTTATCCAAGGACAGGGCTCCTACGAGCAGTACTTC
TRBV25-1	15	TRBD1	.	TRBJ2-1	CASSAPGQGHNEQFF	TGTGCCAGCAGTGCCCCTGGACAGGGCCACAATGAGCAGTTCTTC
TRBV5-1	13	.	few	TRBJ1-5	CASSEASNQPQHF	TGCGCCAGCAGCGAGGCATCCAATCAGCCCCAGCATTTT
TRBV5-1	15	.	few	TRBJ1-1	CASSSQSGEGTEAFF	TGCGCCAGCAGCTCCCAATCCGGGGAGGGCACTGAAGCTTTCTTT
TRBV11-2	14	.	.	TRBJ2-7	CASSSDTASYEQYF	TGTGCCAGCAGCTCCGACACCGCCTCCTACGAGCAGTACTTC
TRBV6-6	13	.	many	TRBJ2-5	CASSTGVKVTQYF	TGTGCCAGCAGTACAGGAGTGAAGGTGACCCAGTACTTC
TRBV20-1	14	.	many	TRBJ2-7	CSARGSLASYEQYF	TGCAGTGCAAGAGGCTCGCTAGCCTCCTACGAGCAGTACTTC
TRBV18	18	TRBD2	many	TRBJ2-7	CASSSIGGTTSGSYEQYF	TGTGCCAGCTCAAGCATCGGGGGGACGACCTCGGGCTCCTACGAGCAGTACTTC
TRBV5-1	15	TRBD2	many	TRBJ2-3	CASSPGGAPLDTQYF	TGCGCCAGCAGCCCCGGGGGGGCTCCGTTAGATACGCAGTATTTT
TRBV24-1	13	.	few	TRBJ1-1	CATSGMGMTEAFF	TGTGCCACCAGTGGCATGGGGATGACTGAAGCTTTCTTT
TRBV12-3/TRBV12-4	13	.	many	TRBJ1-2	CASSLAGNAGYTF	TGTGCCAGCAGTTTAGCCGGGAACGCTGGCTACACCTTC
TRBV12-3/TRBV12-4	13	.	many	TRBJ2-2	CASSPQGTGELFF	TGTGCCAGCAGCCCACAGGGAACCGGGGAGCTGTTTTTT
TRBV5-5	18	.	few	TRBJ2-7	CASSPRHSTWIPSYEQYF	TGTGCCAGCAGTCCTAGACATTCAACCTGGATCCCGTCCTACGAGCAGTACTTC
TRBV10-3	13	.	many	TRBJ2-7	CAISGGPSYEQYF	TGTGCCATCAGTGGCGGACCTTCCTACGAGCAGTACTTC
TRBV12-3/TRBV12-4	15	TRBD2	many	TRBJ2-1	CASTGDRGSYNEQFF	TGTGCCAGCACGGGGGATCGCGGGAGTTACAATGAGCAGTTCTTC
TRBV12-3/TRBV12-4	14	.	few	TRBJ1-2	CASSFGIRGYGYTF	TGTGCCAGCAGTTTCGGGATACGTGGCTATGGCTACACCTTC
TRBV5-1	14	TRBD1	many	TRBJ1-6	CASSLDRGFSPLHF	TGCGCCAGCAGCTTGGACAGGGGGTTCTCACCCCTCCACTTT
TRBV25-1	14	.	.	TRBJ2-1	CASSKEGILNEQFF	TGTGCCAGCAGTAAGGAGGGTATACTCAATGAGCAGTTCTTC
TRBV29-1	11	.	many	TRBJ1-2	CSVGALQGRSF	TGCAGCGTTGGAGCCCTTCAGGGCCGGAGTTTC
TRBV9	16	TRBD2	.	TRBJ2-7	CASSVRPTSGGHEQYF	TGTGCCAGCAGCGTACGTCCAACTAGCGGGGGGCACGAGCAGTACTTC
TRBV4-1	13	.	.	TRBJ1-1	CASSQVMRPEAFF	TGCGCCAGCAGCCAAGTCATGCGTCCTGAAGCTTTCTTT
TRBV25-1	15	TRBD2	.	TRBJ2-1	CASSDGGSSYNEQFF	TGTGCCAGCAGTGATGGCGGGAGCTCCTACAATGAGCAGTTCTTC
TRBV7-2	14	TRBD1	.	TRBJ2-5	CASSPGQGPETQYF	TGTGCCAGCAGCCCTGGACAGGGTCCAGAGACCCAGTACTTC
TRBV5-1	16	TRBD1	many	TRBJ1-1	CASSLDGGTGASEAFF	TGCGCCAGCAGCTTGGATGGGGGGACAGGGGCGAGTGAAGCTTTCTTT
TRBV24-1	17	TRBD2	.	TRBJ2-7	CATSDGASGVKAYEQYF	TGTGCCACCAGTGATGGAGCTAGCGGGGTGAAGGCCTACGAGCAGTACTTC
TRBV7-9	14	.	many	TRBJ1-2	CASSPGALNYGYTF	TGTGCCAGCAGCCCAGGGGCTTTGAACTATGGCTACACCTTC
TRBV20-1	11	.	many	TRBJ2-5	CSASSRETQYF	TGCAGTGCTAGTAGCAGGGAAACCCAGTACTTC
TRBV30	15	.	few	TRBJ2-7	CAWSRGRVFRSEQYF	TGTGCCTGGAGTCGAGGGAGAGTGTTTCGTAGCGAGCAGTACTTC